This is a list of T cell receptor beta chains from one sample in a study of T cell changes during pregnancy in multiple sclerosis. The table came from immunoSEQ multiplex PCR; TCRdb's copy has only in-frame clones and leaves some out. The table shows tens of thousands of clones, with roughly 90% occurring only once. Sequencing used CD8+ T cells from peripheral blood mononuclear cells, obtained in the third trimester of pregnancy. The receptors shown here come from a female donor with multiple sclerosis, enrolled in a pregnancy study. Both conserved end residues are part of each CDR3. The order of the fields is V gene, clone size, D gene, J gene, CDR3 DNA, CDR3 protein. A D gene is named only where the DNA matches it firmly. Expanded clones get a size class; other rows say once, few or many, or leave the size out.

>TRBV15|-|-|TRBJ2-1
TGTGCCACCAGTCTCAATGGGGAGTACAATGAGCAGTTCTTC
CATSLNGEYNEQFF
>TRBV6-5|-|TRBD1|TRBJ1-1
TGTGCCAGCAGTTACTCGGGACAGGGCCGCACTGAAGCTTTCTTT
CASSYSGQGRTEAFF
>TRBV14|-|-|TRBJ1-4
TGTGCCAGCAGCCCGTATACTGCAACTAATGAAAAACTGTTTTTT
CASSPYTATNEKLFF
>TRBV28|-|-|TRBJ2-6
TGTGCCAGCAGTTTGGTCCTCGGGACTGGGGCCAACGTCCTGACTTTC
CASSLVLGTGANVLTF
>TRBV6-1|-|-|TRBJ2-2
TGTGCCAGCAGTGACTCTAGCACCGGGGAGCTGTTTTTT
CASSDSSTGELFF
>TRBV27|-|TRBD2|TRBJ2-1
TGTGCCAGCAGTCCGGGACTAGGCAATGAGCAGTTCTTC
CASSPGLGNEQFF
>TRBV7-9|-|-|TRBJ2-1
TGTGCCAGCAGCTTGGGCGCAGCCGTACACTACAATGAGCAGTTCTTC
CASSLGAAVHYNEQFF
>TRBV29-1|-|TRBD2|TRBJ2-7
TGCAGCGTCGAGGGGACTAGCGGGAACTACGAGCAGTACTTC
CSVEGTSGNYEQYF
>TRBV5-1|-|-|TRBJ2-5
TGCGCCAGCAGCTCACAGGGTGGGGGACAAGAGACCCAGTACTTC
CASSSQGGGQETQYF
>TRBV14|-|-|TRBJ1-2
TGTGCCAGCAGCCCTCCTTCTAACTATGGCTACACCTTC
CASSPPSNYGYTF
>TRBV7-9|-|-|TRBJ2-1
TGTGCCAGCATTCACCGGGTCCGGAATGAGCAGTTCTTC
CASIHRVRNEQFF
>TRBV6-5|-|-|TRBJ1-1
TGTGCCAGCAGATCCCAGGGCACTGAAGCTTTCTTT
CASRSQGTEAFF
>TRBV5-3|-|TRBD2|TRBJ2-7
TGTGCCAGAAGCCTCCAACTAGCGGGCGACGACTTC
CARSLQLAGDDF
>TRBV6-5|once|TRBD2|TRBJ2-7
TGTGCCAGCAGTTCGACGACTAGCGGTTTGTCCTACGAGCAGTACTTC
CASSSTTSGLSYEQYF
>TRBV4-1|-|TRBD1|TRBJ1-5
TGCGCCAGCAGCCCGGGACAGGGTAGCAATCAGCCCCAGCATTTT
CASSPGQGSNQPQHF
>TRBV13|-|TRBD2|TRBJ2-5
TGTGCCAGCAGCCTCGGACTAGAAGAGACCCAGTACTTC
CASSLGLEETQYF
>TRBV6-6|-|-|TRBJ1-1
TGTGCCAGCAGCCTACTGAACACTGAAGCTTTCTTT
CASSLLNTEAFF
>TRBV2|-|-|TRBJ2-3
TGTGCCAGCAGTGAAAGGGAAGGGGGAGATACGCAGTATTTT
CASSEREGGDTQYF
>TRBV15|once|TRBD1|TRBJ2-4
TGTGCCACCAGCAGGGATCCGGGACAGCTAGCCAAAAACATTCAGTACTTC
CATSRDPGQLAKNIQYF
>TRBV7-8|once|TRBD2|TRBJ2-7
TGTGCCAGCAGCTTAGCAGGATCGGGGGGCTACGAGCAGTACTTC
CASSLAGSGGYEQYF
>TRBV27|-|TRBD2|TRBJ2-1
TGTGCCAGCAGCCCTAGCGGGAGCTCCTACAATGAGCAGTTCTTC
CASSPSGSSYNEQFF
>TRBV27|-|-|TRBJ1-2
TGTGCCAGCAGTCCCAACGGGAACGACTATGGCTACACCTTC
CASSPNGNDYGYTF
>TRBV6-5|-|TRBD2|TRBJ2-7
TGTGCCAGCAGTTACTCGCGGGAGGACTACGAGCAGTACTTC
CASSYSREDYEQYF
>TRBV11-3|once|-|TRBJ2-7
TGTGCCAGCAGCCCGGACTACTCTTTCTACGAGCAGTACTTC
CASSPDYSFYEQYF
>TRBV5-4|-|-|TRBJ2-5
TGTGCCAGCAGCCAACCGGAGCAGGACAGAACCCAGTACTTC
CASSQPEQDRTQYF
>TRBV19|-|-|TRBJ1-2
TGTGCCAGTAGTATACGAGATGTATATGGCTACACCTTC
CASSIRDVYGYTF
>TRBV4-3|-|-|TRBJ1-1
TGCGCCAGCAGCCAAGATATCTCCCAGGGTATGAACACTGAAGCTTTCTTT
CASSQDISQGMNTEAFF
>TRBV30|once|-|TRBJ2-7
TGTGCCTGGAGTGCCTTTTACGAGCAGTACTTC
CAWSAFYEQYF